The 13 T cell receptor beta chains in this list originate from one sample, sequenced in a study of blood T cell repertoires in COVID-19. Assay used: immunoSEQ multiplex PCR; TCRdb lists only in-frame clones, some missing. The sample records about 180,000 clones, 70% to 90% being singletons. The sample was peripheral blood. The receptors were sampled from a woman between 25 and 40 years old with acute or convalescent COVID-19.

The chain carries TRBV7-9 and TRBJ1-1, with a possible D match to TRBD1 (5 bases). The germline V gene has CDR1 SEHNR and CDR2 FQNEAQ (reference sequence). CDR3 size: 14 residues. Trimming shortened V by 8 bases and J by 1 base, and 14 bases separated the two germline ends. In DNA, the CDR3 is TGTGCCAGCTACAGGACGCGATCGAACACTGAAGCTTTCTTT. Its protein product is CASYRTRSNTEAFF. Full variable domain (remainder filled in from reference TRBV7-9 and TRBJ1-1): DTGVSQNPRHKITKRGQNVTFRCDPISEHNRLYWYRQTLGQGPEFLTYFQNEAQLEKSRLLSDRFSAERPKGSFSTLEIQRTEQGDSAMYLCASYRTRSNTEAFFGQGTRLTVV.

V usage is TRBV5-1 and J usage is TRBJ1-1, with D tentatively TRBD1 (6 bases). Trimming took off 3 bases at V and 2 bases at J, with 14 bases between the two ends. The CDR3 has 15 amino acids. The germline CDR1 and CDR2 sequences are SGHRS and YFSETQ. DNA for the CDR3: TGCGCCAGCAGCTCAGGGGATTGGGCTAACACTGAAGCTTTCTTT. It yields the protein CASSSGDWANTEAFF.

This clone has only a few counts. The V call is TRBV7-8, the J call TRBJ2-2; D not certain. Germline CDR1 SGHVS, CDR2 FQNEAQ. V was trimmed by 3 bases and J by 6 bases, leaving 5 bases between them. This CDR3 comprises 12 residues. The CDR3 loop reads CASSFLSGELFF. CDR3 DNA: TGTGCCAGCAGCTTTCTTTCCGGGGAGCTGTTTTTT. The complete variable domain, with remaining parts taken from reference TRBV7-8 and TRBJ2-2, reads GAGVSQSPRYKVAKRGQDVALRCDPISGHVSLFWYQQALGQGPEFLTYFQNEAQLDKSGLPSDRFFAERPEGSVSTLKIQRTQQEDSAVYLCASSFLSGELFFGEGSRLTVL.

The chain links TRBV19 to TRBJ2-2; D gene unclear. V lost 5 bases to trimming and J lost 5 bases, with 9 bases between them. There are 13 residues in the CDR3. CDR1 and CDR2 from the germline V gene are LNHDA and SQIVND (reference sequence). The DNA of the CDR3 is TGTGCCAGTAGTCCGCAGTTGACCGGGGAGCTGTTTTTT. This gives the protein CASSPQLTGELFF.

This chain joins TRBV24-1 and TRBJ1-1; unclear D gene. CDR1 is KGHDR and CDR2 is SFDVKD in the germline V gene. Trimming left V 4 bases short and J 3 bases short, with 5 bases between. CDR3 length equals 12 residues. CDR3 nucleotide sequence: TGTGCCACCAGTGACGGGGACACTGAAGCTTTCTTT. Translating gives CATSDGDTEAFF.

The J gene is TRBJ2-5, the V gene TRBV11-3; D is perhaps TRBD2 (5 bases). V shed 1 base and J shed 1 base, with 7 bases lying between them. Germline V gene sequence: CDR1 SGHNT, CDR2 YENEEA. This CDR3 has 14 residues. In DNA form, the CDR3 reads TGTGCCAGCAGCTTAGTGCGGGCCCAAGAGACCCAGTACTTC. Encoded protein: CASSLVRAQETQYF.

Comments on this clone: One end of the junction does not line up with germline, which may come from a read error. This sample includes further DNA sequences coding for the same CDR3. V gene TRBV6-2 or TRBV6-3 combines with J gene TRBJ2-3; D uncertain. This CDR3 contains 14 residues. The germline CDR1 and CDR2 sequences are MNHEY and SVGEGT. CDR3 in amino acids: CASSSSSLADTQYF. CDR3 DNA sequence: TGTGCCAGCAGTTCTAGTTCTCTCGCAGATACGCAGTATTTC.

The chain carries TRBV19 and TRBJ2-5, with no clear D. Germline assignment: CDR1 LNHDA and CDR2 SQIVND (reference sequence). The V and J ends lost 3 bases and 5 bases respectively, with 10 bases between them. The CDR3 is made up of 13 amino acids. This chain's CDR3 is CASSIVRLETQYF. CDR3 coding DNA: TGTGCCAGTAGTATCGTGCGTCTGGAGACCCAGTACTTC.

J is TRBJ2-2 and V is TRBV2, with 11 bases aligning to TRBD2. The CDR3 is 14 amino acids. The junction had 7 bases not matched to a gene; V was cut back by 10 bases and J by 6 bases. Germline V gene lookup returns CDR1 SNHLY and CDR2 FYNNEI. The CDR3 DNA sequence: TGTGCCACCGCCCTAGCGGGAGGCGCCGGGGAGCTGTTTTTT. This encodes CATALAGGAGELFF.

This chain uses TRBV30 with TRBJ1-4, with a weak D call TRBD1 (5 bases). The CDR3 loop spans 11 amino acids. The V end was cut by 7 bases, the J end by 10 bases, with 13 bases between. Germline loops: CDR1 GTSNPN, CDR2 SVGIG (reference sequence). CDR3 nucleotides: TGTGCCTACCATCGGGGGGGAAAACTGTTTTTT. As protein: CAYHRGGKLFF.

The chain has TRBV3-1 (or the pseudogene TRBV3-2) and TRBJ1-4; D is uncertain. The germline gives CDR1 LGHDT, CDR2 YNNKEL (reference sequence). With 1 base removed from V and 14 bases from J, the gap between germline ends came to 20 bases. The CDR3 totals 15 residues. The CDR3 DNA reads as TGTGCCAGCAGCCAAGGCACTACTACCGGGAAAAGTCTGTTTTTT. Amino acids: CASSQGTTTGKSLFF.

To note about this clone: Other DNA sequences of this sample code for an identical CDR3. The chain combines TRBV19 with TRBJ2-3; D unclear. This CDR3 is built from 13 residues. Germline loops: CDR1 LNHDA, CDR2 SQIVND (reference sequence). V was shortened by 1 base and J by 2 bases, with 4 bases between the two germline ends. For the CDR3, the DNA is TGTGCCAGTAGTATAGGAGCCACAGATACGCAGTATTTT. Translating gives CASSIGATDTQYF.

The chain links TRBV11-2 to TRBJ2-7; 11 nucleotides match TRBD2. The CDR3 runs 16 residues. CDR1 and CDR2 from the germline V gene are SGHAT and FQNNGV. J gave up 3 bases and V 4 bases, and 8 bases lay outside the gene matches. CDR3 region: CASSSRPGTSGYEQYF. The CDR3, as DNA: TGTGCCAGCAGCTCCAGACCCGGGACTAGCGGCTACGAGCAGTACTTC.